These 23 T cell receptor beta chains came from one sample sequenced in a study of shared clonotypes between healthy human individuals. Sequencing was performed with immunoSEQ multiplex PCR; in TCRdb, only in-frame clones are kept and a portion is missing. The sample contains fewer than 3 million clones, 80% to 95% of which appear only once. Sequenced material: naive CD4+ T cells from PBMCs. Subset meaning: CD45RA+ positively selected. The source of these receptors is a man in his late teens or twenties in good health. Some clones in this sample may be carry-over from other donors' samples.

CDR3 in amino acids: CASSFMPQETQYF. CDR3 DNA: TGTGCCAGCAGCTTCATGCCGCAAGAGACCCAGTACTTC. This chain connects TRBV7-2 to TRBJ2-5; D is unresolved. Germline loops: CDR1 SGHTA, CDR2 FQGNSA. Deletions cut 3 bases from V and 2 bases from J, with 7 bases between. The CDR3 loop spans 13 amino acids.

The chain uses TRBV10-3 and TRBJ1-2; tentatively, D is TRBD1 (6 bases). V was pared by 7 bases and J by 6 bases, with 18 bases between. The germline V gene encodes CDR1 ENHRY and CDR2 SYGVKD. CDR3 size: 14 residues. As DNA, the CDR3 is TGTGCCATCAACCCCCGGGGGGCGAGGGATGGCTACACCTTC. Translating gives CAINPRGARDGYTF.

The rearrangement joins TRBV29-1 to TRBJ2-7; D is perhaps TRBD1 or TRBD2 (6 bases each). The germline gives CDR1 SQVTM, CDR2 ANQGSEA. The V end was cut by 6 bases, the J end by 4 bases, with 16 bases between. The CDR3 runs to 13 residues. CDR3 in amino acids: CSVARGTQYEQYF. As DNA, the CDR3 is TGCAGCGTAGCCCGCGGGACACAATACGAGCAGTACTTC.

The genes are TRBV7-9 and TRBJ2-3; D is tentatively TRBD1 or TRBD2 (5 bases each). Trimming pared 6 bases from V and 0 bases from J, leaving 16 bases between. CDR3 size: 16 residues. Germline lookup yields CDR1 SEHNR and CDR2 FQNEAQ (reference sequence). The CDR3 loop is CASSPWGTGSTDTQYF. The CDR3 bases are TGTGCCAGCAGTCCTTGGGGGACGGGGAGCACAGATACGCAGTATTTT.

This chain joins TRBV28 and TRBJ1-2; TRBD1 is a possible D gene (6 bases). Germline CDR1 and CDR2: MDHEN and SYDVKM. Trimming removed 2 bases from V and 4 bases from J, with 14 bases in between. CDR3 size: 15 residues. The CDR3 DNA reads TGTGCCAGCAGTTTAGGCGCCGGGACAAGCTATGGCTACACCTTC. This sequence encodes CASSLGAGTSYGYTF.

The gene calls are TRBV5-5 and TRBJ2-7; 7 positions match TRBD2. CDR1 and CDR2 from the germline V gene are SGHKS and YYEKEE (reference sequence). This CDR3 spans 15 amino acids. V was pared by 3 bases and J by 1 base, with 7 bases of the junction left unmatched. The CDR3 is CASSSTGGRSYEQYF. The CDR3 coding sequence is TGTGCCAGCAGCTCCACCGGCGGGAGATCCTACGAGCAGTACTTC.

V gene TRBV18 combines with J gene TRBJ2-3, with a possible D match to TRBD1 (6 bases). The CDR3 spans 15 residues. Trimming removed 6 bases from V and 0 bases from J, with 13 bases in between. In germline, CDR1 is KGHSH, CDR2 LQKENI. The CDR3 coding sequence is TGTGCCAGCTCTCCGGGACACCTTAGCACAGATACGCAGTATTTT. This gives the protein CASSPGHLSTDTQYF.

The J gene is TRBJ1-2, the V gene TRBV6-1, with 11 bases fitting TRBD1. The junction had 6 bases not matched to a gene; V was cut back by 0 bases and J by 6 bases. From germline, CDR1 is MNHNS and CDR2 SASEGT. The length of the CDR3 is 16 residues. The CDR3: CASSEAQGQGVDGYTF. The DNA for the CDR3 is TGTGCCAGCAGTGAAGCTCAGGGACAGGGGGTCGATGGCTACACCTTC.

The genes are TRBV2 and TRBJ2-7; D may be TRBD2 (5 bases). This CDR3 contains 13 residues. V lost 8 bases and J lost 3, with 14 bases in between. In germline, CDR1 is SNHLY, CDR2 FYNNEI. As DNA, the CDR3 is TGTGCCAGCGGGAGCGTGTGGGACTACGAGCAGTACTTC. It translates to CASGSVWDYEQYF.

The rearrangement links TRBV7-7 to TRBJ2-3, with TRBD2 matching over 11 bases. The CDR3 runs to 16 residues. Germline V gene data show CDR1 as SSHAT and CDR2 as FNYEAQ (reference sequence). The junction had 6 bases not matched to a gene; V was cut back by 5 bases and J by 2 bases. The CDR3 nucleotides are TGTGCCAGCAGCAGACTAGCGGGAACCCTCACAGATACGCAGTATTTT. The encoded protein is CASSRLAGTLTDTQYF.

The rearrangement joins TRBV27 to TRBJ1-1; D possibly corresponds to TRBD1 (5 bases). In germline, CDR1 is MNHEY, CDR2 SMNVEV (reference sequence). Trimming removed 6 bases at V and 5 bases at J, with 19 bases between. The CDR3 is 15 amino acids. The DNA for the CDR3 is TGTGCCAGCAGGACCGGGACCCTGAGGAAGACTGAAGCTTTCTTT. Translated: CASRTGTLRKTEAFF.

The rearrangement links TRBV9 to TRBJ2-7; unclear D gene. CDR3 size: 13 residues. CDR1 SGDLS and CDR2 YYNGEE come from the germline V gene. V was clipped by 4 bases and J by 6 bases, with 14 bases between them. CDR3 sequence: CASSPLIDREQYF. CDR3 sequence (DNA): TGTGCCAGCAGCCCCCTGATTGACCGCGAGCAGTACTTC.

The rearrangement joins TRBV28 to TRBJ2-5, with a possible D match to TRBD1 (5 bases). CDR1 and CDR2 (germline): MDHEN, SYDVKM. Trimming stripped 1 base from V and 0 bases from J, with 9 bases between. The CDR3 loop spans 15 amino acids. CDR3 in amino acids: CASSLYLDNQETQYF. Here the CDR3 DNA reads TGTGCCAGCAGTTTATATCTGGACAACCAAGAGACCCAGTACTTC.

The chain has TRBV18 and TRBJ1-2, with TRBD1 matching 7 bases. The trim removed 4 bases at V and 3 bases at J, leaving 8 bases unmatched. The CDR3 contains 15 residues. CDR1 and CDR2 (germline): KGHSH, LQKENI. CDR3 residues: CASSRATGWDYGYTF. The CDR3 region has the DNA TGTGCCAGCTCACGGGCGACAGGGTGGGACTATGGCTACACCTTC. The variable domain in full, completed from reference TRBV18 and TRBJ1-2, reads NAGVMQNPRHLVRRRGQEARLRCSPMKGHSHVYWYRQLPEEGLKFMVYLQKENIIDESGMPKERFSAEFPKEGPSILRIQQVVRGDSAAYFCASSRATGWDYGYTFGSGTRLTVV.

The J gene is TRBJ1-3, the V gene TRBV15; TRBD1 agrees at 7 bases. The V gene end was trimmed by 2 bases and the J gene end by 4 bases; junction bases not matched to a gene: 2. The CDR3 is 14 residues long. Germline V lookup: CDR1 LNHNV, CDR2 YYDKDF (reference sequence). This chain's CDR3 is CATSRLDRGNTIYF. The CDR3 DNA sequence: TGTGCCACCAGCAGACTGGACAGGGGAAACACCATATATTTT.

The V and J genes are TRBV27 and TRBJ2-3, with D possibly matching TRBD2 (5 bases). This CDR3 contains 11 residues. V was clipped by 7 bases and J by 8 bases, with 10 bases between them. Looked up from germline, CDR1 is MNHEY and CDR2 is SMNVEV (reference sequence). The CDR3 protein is CASTSEGTQYF. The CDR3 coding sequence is TGTGCCAGCACCTCAGAGGGTACGCAGTATTTT.

The DNA for the CDR3 is TGTGCCAGCAGCCAAGCCCGGACATACTACGAGCAGTACTTC. Translation gives CASSQARTYYEQYF. The chain has TRBV7-9 and TRBJ2-7; maybe TRBD1 (5 bases). Germline lookup yields CDR1 SEHNR and CDR2 FQNEAQ (reference sequence). With 5 bases removed from V and 3 bases from J, the gap between germline ends came to 14 bases. The CDR3 extends over 14 amino acids.

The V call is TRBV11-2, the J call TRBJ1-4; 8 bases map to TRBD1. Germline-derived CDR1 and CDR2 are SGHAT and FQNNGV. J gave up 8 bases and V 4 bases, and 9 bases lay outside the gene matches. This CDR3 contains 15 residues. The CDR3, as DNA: TGTGCCAGCAGCTGGAACGGGGACAGGTGGGAAAAACTGTTTTTT. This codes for CASSWNGDRWEKLFF.

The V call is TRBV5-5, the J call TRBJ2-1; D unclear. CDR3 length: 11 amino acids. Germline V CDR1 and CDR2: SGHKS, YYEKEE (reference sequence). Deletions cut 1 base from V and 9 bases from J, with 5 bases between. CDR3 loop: CASSLWVEQFF. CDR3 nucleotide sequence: TGTGCCAGCAGCTTGTGGGTTGAGCAGTTCTTC.

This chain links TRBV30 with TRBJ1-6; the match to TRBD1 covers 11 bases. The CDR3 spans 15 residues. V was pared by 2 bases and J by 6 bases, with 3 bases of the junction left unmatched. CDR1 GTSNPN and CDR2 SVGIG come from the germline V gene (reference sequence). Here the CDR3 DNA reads TGTGCCTGGAGTTGGGGACAGGGGGGTAATTCACCCCTCCACTTT. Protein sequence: CAWSWGQGGNSPLHF.

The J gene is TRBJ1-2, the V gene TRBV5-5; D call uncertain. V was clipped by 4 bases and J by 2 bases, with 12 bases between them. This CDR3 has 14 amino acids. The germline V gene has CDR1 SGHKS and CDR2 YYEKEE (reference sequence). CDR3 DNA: TGTGCCAGCAGCCGCTTCCCCGCAAACTATGGCTACACCTTC. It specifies CASSRFPANYGYTF.

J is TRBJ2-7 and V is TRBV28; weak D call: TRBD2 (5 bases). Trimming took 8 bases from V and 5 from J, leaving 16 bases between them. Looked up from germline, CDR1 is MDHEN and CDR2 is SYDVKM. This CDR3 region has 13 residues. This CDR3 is CASSEGLRHEQYF. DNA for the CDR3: TGTGCCAGCTCCGAGGGCTTACGCCACGAGCAGTACTTC. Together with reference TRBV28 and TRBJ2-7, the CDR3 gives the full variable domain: DVKVTQSSRYLVKRTGEKVFLECVQDMDHENMFWYRQDPGLGLRLIYFSYDVKMKEKGDIPEGYSVSREKKERFSLILESASTNQTSMYLCASSEGLRHEQYFGPGTRLTVT.

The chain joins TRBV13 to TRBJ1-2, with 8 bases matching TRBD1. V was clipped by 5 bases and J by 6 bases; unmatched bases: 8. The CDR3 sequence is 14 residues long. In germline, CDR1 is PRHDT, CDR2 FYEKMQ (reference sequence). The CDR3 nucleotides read TGTGCCAGCAGCATTAACAGGGGGACAAATGGCTACACCTTC. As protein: CASSINRGTNGYTF.